What follows is one T cell receptor beta chain and its context. This record belongs to a study of patients and donors after allogeneic stem cell transplantation. The junction had 0 bases not matched to a gene; V was cut back by 6 bases and J by 3 bases. Germline V gives CDR1 SQVTM, CDR2 ANQGSEA. This CDR3 comprises 12 residues. TCRdb redid the calling of the RT-PCR reads with MiXCR, one entry per CDR3 protein. The sample yields about 96,000 distinct CDR3 sequences, around 48% seen once. Material: blood, either unsorted or a sorted T cell fraction (not recorded which). The receptor was isolated from a human donor who was either an allogeneic HSCT recipient or a stem cell or donor lymphocyte infusion donor (not recorded which). It is not recorded whose cells these are; they may come from a transplant donor. The gene calls are TRBV29-1 and TRBJ2-2, with 8 bases fitting TRBD1. DNA of the CDR3: TGCAGCGTGACAGGGGACACCGGGGAGCTGTTTTTT. The encoded protein is CSVTGDTGELFF.